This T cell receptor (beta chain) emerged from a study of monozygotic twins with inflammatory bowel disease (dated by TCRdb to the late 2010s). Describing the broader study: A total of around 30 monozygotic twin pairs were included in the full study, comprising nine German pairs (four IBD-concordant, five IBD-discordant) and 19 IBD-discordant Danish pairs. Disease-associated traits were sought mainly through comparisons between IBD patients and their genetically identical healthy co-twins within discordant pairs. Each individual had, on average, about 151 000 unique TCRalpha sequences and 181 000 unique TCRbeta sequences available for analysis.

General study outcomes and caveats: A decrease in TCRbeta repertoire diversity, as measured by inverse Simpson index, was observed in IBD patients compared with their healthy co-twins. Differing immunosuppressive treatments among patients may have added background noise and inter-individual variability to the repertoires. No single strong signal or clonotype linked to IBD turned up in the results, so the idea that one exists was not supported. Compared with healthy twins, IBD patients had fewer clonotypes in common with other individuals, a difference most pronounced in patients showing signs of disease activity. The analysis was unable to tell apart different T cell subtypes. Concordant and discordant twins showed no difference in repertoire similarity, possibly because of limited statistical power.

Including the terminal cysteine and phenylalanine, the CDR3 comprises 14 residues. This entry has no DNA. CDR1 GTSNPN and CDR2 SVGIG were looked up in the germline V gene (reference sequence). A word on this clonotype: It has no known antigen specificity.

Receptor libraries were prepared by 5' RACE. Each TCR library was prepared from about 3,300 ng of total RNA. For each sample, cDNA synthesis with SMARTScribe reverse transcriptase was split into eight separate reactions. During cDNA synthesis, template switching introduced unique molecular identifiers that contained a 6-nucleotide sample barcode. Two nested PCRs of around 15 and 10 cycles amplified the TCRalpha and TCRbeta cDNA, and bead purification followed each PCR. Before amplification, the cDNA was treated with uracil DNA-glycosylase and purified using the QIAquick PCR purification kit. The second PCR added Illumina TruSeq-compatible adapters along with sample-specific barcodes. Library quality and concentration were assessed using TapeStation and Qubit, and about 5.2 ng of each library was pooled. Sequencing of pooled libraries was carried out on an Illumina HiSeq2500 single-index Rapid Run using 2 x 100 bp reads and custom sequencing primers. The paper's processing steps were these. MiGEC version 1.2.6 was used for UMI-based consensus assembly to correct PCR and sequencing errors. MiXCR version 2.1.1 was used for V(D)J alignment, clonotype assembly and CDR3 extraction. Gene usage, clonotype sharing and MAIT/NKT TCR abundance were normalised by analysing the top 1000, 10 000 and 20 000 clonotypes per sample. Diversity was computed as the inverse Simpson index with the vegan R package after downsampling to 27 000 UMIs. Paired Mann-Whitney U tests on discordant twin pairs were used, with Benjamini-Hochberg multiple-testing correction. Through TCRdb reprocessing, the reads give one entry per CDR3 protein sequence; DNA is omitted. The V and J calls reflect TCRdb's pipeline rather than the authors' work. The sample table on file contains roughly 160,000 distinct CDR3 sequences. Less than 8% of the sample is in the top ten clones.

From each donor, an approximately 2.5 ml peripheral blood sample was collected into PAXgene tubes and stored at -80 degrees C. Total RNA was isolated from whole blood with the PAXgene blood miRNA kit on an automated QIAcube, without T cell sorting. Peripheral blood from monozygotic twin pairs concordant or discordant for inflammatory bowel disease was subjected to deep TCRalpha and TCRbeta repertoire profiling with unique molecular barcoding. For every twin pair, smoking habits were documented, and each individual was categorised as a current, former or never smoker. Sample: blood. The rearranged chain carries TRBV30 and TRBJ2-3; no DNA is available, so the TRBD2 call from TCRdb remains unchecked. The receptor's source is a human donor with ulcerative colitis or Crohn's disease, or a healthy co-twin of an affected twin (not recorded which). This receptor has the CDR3 CAWKVAGVGDTQYF.